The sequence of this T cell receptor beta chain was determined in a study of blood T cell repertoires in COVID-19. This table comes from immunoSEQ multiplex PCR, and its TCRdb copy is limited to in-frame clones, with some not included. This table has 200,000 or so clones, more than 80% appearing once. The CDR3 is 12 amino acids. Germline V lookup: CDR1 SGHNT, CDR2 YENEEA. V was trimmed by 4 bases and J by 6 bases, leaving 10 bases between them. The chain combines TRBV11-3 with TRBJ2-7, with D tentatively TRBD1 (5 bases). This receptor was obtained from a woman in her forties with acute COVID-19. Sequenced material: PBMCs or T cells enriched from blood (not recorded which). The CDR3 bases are TGTGCCAGCAGCTCCGACAGACGCGAGCAGTACTTC. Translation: CASSSDRREQYF.